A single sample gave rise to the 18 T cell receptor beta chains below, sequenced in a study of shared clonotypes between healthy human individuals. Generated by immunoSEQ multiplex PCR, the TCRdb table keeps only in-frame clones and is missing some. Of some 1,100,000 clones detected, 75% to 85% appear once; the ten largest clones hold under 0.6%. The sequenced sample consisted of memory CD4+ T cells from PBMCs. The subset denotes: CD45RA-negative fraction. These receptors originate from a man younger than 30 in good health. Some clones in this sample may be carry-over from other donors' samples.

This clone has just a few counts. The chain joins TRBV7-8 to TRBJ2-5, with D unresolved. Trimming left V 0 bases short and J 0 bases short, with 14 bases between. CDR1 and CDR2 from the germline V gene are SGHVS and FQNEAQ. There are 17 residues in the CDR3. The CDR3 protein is CASSLAWGRAHQETQYF. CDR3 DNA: TGTGCCAGCAGCTTAGCCTGGGGTAGGGCCCACCAAGAGACCCAGTACTTC.

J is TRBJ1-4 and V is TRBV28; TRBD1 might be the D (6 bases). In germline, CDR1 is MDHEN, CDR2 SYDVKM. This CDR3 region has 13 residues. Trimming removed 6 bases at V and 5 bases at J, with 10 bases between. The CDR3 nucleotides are TGTGCCAGCAGAAGGGGACACAATGAAAAACTGTTTTTT. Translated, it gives CASRRGHNEKLFF.

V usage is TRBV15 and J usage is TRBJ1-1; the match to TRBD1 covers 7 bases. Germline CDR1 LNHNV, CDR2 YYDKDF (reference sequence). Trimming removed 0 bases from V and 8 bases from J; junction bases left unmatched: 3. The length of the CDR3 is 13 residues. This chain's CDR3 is CATSRDGQEEAFF. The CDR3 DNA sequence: TGTGCCACCAGCAGAGACGGACAGGAGGAAGCTTTCTTT.

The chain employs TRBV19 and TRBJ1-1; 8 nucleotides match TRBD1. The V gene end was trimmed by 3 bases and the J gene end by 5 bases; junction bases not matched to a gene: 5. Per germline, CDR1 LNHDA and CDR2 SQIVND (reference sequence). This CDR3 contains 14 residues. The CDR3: CASSILRGRTEAFF. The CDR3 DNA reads TGTGCCAGTAGTATCCTCAGGGGGCGGACTGAAGCTTTCTTT.

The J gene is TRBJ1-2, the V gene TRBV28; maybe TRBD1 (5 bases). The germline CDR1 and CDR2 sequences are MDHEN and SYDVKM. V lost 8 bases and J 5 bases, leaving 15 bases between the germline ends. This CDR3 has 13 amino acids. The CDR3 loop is CASGGGVRYGYTF. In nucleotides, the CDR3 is TGTGCCAGCGGTGGGGGGGTCAGATATGGCTACACCTTC.

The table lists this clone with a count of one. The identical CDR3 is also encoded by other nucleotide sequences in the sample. The CDR3 loop is CASSLNGGSYNEQFF. The CDR3 coding sequence is TGTGCCAGCAGCTTAAACGGGGGTTCCTACAATGAGCAGTTCTTC. This chain uses TRBV7-3 with TRBJ2-1, with D possibly TRBD2 on 6 matching bases. The CDR3 totals 15 residues. Germline CDR1 reads SGHTA; CDR2 reads FQGTGA. The V and J ends lost 1 base and 1 base respectively, with 8 bases between them. Together with reference TRBV7-3 and TRBJ2-1, the CDR3 gives the full variable domain: GAGVSQTPSNKVTEKGKYVELRCDPISGHTALYWYRQSLGQGPEFLIYFQGTGAADDSGLPNDRFFAVRPEGSVSTLKIQRTERGDSAVYLCASSLNGGSYNEQFFGPGTRLTVL.

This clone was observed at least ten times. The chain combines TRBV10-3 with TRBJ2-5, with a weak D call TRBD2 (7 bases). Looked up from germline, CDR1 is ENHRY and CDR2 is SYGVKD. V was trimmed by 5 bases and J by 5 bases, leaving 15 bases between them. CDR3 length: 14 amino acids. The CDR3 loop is CAISRPEGGETQYF. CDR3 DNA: TGTGCCATCAGTCGACCGGAGGGGGGGGAGACCCAGTACTTC.

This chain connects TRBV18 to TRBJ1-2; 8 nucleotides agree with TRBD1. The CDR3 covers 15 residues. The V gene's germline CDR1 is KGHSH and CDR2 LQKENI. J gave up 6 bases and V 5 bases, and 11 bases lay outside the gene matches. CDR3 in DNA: TGTGCCAGCTCAACGGGAGACAGGACAGGGCATGGCTACACCTTC. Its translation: CASSTGDRTGHGYTF. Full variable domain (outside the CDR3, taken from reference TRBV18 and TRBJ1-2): NAGVMQNPRHLVRRRGQEARLRCSPMKGHSHVYWYRQLPEEGLKFMVYLQKENIIDESGMPKERFSAEFPKEGPSILRIQQVVRGDSAAYFCASSTGDRTGHGYTFGSGTRLTVV.

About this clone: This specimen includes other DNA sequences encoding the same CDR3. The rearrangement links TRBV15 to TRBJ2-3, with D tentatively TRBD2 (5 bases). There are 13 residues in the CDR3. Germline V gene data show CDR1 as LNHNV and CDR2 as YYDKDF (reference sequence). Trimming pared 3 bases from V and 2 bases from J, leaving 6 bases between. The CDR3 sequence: CATSRDFTDTQYF. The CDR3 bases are TGTGCCACCAGCAGGGACTTCACAGATACGCAGTATTTT.

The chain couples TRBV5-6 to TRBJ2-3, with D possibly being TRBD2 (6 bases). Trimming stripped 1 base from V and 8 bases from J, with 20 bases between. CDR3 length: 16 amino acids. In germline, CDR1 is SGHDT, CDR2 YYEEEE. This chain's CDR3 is CASSLFTGGGGRTQYF. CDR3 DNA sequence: TGTGCCAGCAGCTTGTTTACCGGGGGAGGAGGGCGTACGCAGTATTTT.

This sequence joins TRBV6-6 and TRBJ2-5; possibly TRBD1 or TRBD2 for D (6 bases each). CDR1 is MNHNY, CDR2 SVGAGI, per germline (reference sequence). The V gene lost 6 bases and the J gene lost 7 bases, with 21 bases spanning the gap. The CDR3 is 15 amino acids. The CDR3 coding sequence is TGTGCCAGCAGCCCCGGGGGCTCGAACAAAGGGACCCAGTACTTC. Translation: CASSPGGSNKGTQYF.

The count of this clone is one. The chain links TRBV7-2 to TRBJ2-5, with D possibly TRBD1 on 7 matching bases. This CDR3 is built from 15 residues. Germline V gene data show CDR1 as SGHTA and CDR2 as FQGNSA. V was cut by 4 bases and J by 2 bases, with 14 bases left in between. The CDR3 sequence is CASSYTSGGQETQYF. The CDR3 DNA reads TGTGCCAGCAGCTATACTTCAGGGGGGCAAGAGACCCAGTACTTC.

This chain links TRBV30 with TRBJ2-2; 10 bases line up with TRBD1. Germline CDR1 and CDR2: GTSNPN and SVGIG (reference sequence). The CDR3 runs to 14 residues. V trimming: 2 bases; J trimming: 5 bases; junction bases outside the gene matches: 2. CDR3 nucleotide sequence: TGTGCCTGGAGTAGACAGGGGGCGACCGGGGAGCTGTTTTTT. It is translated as CAWSRQGATGELFF.

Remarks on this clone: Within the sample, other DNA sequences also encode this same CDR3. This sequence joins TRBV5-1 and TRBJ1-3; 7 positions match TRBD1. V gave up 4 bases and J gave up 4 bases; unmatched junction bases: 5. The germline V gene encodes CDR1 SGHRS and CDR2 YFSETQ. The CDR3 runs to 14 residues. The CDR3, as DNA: TGCGCCAGCAGCCCCGACAGGGCCGGAAACACCATATATTTT. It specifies CASSPDRAGNTIYF. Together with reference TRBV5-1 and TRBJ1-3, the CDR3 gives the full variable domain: KAGVTQTPRYLIKTRGQQVTLSCSPISGHRSVSWYQQTPGQGLQFLFEYFSETQRNKGNFPGRFSGRQFSNSRSEMNVSTLELGDSALYLCASSPDRAGNTIYFGEGSWLTVV.

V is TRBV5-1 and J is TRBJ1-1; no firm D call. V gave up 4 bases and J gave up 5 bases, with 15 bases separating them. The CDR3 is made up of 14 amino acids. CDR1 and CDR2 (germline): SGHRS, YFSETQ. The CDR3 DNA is TGCGCCAGCAGCCCCAACGGGCTTGGGACTGAAGCTTTCTTT. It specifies CASSPNGLGTEAFF.

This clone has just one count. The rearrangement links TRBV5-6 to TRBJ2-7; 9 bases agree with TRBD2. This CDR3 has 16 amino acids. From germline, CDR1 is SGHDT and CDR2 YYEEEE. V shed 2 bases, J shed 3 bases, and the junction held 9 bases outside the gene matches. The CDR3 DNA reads TGTGCCAGCAGCTTAAGCGGGAGGTTAGGTGGCTACGAGCAGTACTTC. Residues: CASSLSGRLGGYEQYF.

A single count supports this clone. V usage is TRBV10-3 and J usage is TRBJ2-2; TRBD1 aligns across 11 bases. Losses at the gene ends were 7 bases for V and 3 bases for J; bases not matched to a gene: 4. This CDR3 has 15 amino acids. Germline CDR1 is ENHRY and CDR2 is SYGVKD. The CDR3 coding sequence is TGTGCCATCAAGAGGACAGGGGGCGACACCGGGGAGCTGTTTTTT. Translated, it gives CAIKRTGGDTGELFF.

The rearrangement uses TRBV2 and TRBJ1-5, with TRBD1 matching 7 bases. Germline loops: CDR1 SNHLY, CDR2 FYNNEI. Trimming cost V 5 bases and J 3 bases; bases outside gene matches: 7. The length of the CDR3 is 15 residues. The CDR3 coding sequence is TGTGCCAGCAGTACCCAGGGGGGGATCAATCAGCCCCAGCATTTT. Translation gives CASSTQGGINQPQHF.